Below are 27 T cell receptor beta chains sequenced from a single sample in a study of response to subunit inactivated influenza vaccine. A single record per CDR3 protein comes from TCRdb applying MiXCR to the RT-PCR reads. Here the sample spans around 520,000 distinct CDR3 sequences, 12% being singletons. The material sequenced was PBMCs from blood, taken on the day of vaccination. The source of these receptors is a man aged 45 to 65 who received an inactivated influenza vaccine.

There are a few counts of this clonotype. The chain recombines TRBV27 with TRBJ1-1, with D uncertain. The CDR3 totals 17 residues. The germline V gene has CDR1 MNHEY and CDR2 SMNVEV (reference sequence). V lost 2 bases and J 3 bases, leaving 19 bases between the germline ends. CDR3 DNA: TGTGCCAGCAGTTTACTCGCCCCTTGGGGTAGGGACACTGAAGCTTTCTTT. Amino acids: CASSLLAPWGRDTEAFF.

This clonotype was observed a handful of times. V and J are TRBV20-1 and TRBJ2-1; 9 nucleotides align to TRBD1. The germline V gene has CDR1 DFQATT and CDR2 SNEGSKA (reference sequence). The CDR3 has 15 residues. The V and J ends lost 3 bases and 3 bases, in that order; junction bases with no gene match: 6. For the CDR3, the DNA is TGCAGTGCTAGCGGTGACAGGGGGAACTACAATGAGCAGTTCTTC. Protein: CSASGDRGNYNEQFF.

The chain uses TRBV7-3 and TRBJ1-2; 9 positions match TRBD1. V trimming: 6 bases; J trimming: 10 bases; junction bases outside the gene matches: 9. CDR1 SGHTA and CDR2 FQGTGA come from the germline V gene. This CDR3 has 13 residues. The CDR3 DNA reads TGTGCCAGCAGTCTTGGGACAGGGAGGGACTACACCTTC. The encoded protein is CASSLGTGRDYTF.

The chain uses TRBV20-1 and TRBJ2-6; tentatively, D is TRBD1 (6 bases). The germline V gene encodes CDR1 DFQATT and CDR2 SNEGSKA (reference sequence). The CDR3 loop spans 16 amino acids. The V end lost 6 bases, the J end lost 2 bases, and 17 bases lay between the germline ends. The CDR3 loop reads CSARFPNRAGANVLTF. Written as DNA, the CDR3 is TGCAGTGCCAGGTTCCCCAACAGGGCTGGGGCCAACGTCCTGACTTTC.

The CDR3 DNA reads as TGCGCCAGCAGCTTAGCCAGGGGGCGTCGCACCGGGGAGCTGTTTTTT. Translation gives CASSLARGRRTGELFF. This chain joins TRBV5-1 and TRBJ2-2; 8 bases fit TRBD1. This CDR3 contains 16 residues. The V gene end was trimmed by 2 bases and the J gene end by 4 bases; junction bases not matched to a gene: 7. In germline, CDR1 is SGHRS, CDR2 YFSETQ.

Only a few counts were recorded for this clonotype. The chain combines TRBV12-3 or TRBV12-4 with TRBJ1-2, with 12 bases matching TRBD1. The CDR3 spans 16 residues. V trimming: 3 bases; J trimming: 5 bases; junction bases outside the gene matches: 7. The CDR3 region is CASSFGTGGRSYGYTF. CDR3 DNA sequence: TGTGCCAGCAGTTTCGGGACAGGGGGCAGAAGTTATGGCTACACCTTC.

The chain joins TRBV21-1 to TRBJ1-6; the table's D call, TRBD1, was not checked against the DNA. TRBV21-1 is flagged as a pseudogene. There are 15 residues in the CDR3. The DNA for the CDR3 is TGTGCCAGCCTCCATGGAGAGGGTTGGAGTTCACCCCTCCACTTT. It translates to CASLHGEGWSSPLHF.

The chain couples TRBV7-9 to TRBJ2-5; D gene uncertain. From germline, CDR1 is SEHNR and CDR2 FQNEAQ (reference sequence). This CDR3 spans 15 amino acids. V lost 2 bases to trimming and J lost 1 base, with 11 bases between them. The CDR3 DNA is TGTGCCAGCAGCTTAAAACCTGGCAGCCAAGAGACCCAGTACTTC. Its protein product is CASSLKPGSQETQYF.

This clonotype was seen just once. The junction and the germline gene differ at one end; a read error may be behind it. This chain uses TRBV6-1 with TRBJ2-1, with TRBD1 as a possible D gene (6 bases). Germline V gives CDR1 MNHNS, CDR2 SASEGT. The CDR3 totals 15 residues. In DNA, the CDR3 is TGTGCCAGCAGTGACAGGGGATTCTTCTACAATGAGCAGATCTTC. As protein: CASSDRGFFYNEQIF.

This clonotype was seen at least ten times. The chain joins TRBV12-3 or TRBV12-4 to TRBJ2-7; maybe TRBD2 (5 bases). This CDR3 comprises 14 residues. The ends were cut back, 6 bases at V and 5 bases at J, with 17 bases in the middle. CDR3 DNA sequence: TGTGCCAGCAGCCCCGACTATGTTCAGAACGAGCAGTACTTC. As protein: CASSPDYVQNEQYF.

This clonotype was recorded at least ten times. The rearrangement joins TRBV18 to TRBJ1-2; D might be TRBD1 (5 bases). Germline-derived CDR1 and CDR2 are KGHSH and LQKENI. With 3 bases removed from V and 4 bases from J, the gap between germline ends came to 9 bases. The CDR3 is 13 residues long. The CDR3 DNA is TGTGCCAGCTCACCTCCCGGGGGCTATGGCTACACCTTC. Encoded protein: CASSPPGGYGYTF.

The rearrangement links TRBV25-1 to TRBJ2-7; D may be TRBD1 (5 bases). Per the germline V gene, CDR1 is MGHDK and CDR2 is SYGVNS. V was pared by 7 bases and J by 1 base, with 8 bases between. The CDR3 extends over 12 amino acids. The CDR3 loop reads CASISGSYEQYF. In DNA, the CDR3 is TGTGCCAGCATATCAGGGTCCTACGAGCAGTACTTC.

There are a few counts of this clonotype. The V and J genes are TRBV20-1 and TRBJ2-7, with D perhaps TRBD2 (5 bases). This CDR3 region has 12 residues. Trimming cost V 7 bases and J 5 bases, with 15 bases left between them. In germline, CDR1 is DFQATT, CDR2 SNEGSKA (reference sequence). The CDR3: CSVEDWGNEQYF. The CDR3 bases are TGCAGTGTTGAGGACTGGGGTAACGAGCAGTACTTC.

The V call is TRBV24-1, the J call TRBJ1-4; a weak D match, TRBD1 (5 bases). The germline V gene encodes CDR1 KGHDR and CDR2 SFDVKD. V was clipped by 3 bases and J by 5 bases, with 9 bases between them. This CDR3 contains 14 residues. The chain's CDR3 is CATSDGAPNEKLFF. CDR3 bases: TGTGCCACCAGTGATGGGGCCCCGAATGAAAAACTGTTTTTT.

The chain couples TRBV24-1 to TRBJ2-1; 8 bases map to TRBD2. The CDR3 is 17 residues long. Germline CDR1 reads KGHDR; CDR2 reads SFDVKD. V lost 4 bases to trimming and J lost 8 bases; unmatched junction nucleotides: 15. This CDR3 reads CATSETGLALNLHEQFF. CDR3 nucleotides: TGTGCCACCAGTGAAACCGGACTAGCTCTAAACCTCCATGAGCAGTTCTTC.

This clonotype was seen only a few times. The rearrangement joins TRBV27 to TRBJ2-6; the D is unclear. In germline, CDR1 is MNHEY, CDR2 SMNVEV (reference sequence). This CDR3 has 17 amino acids. V was trimmed by 6 bases and J by 0 bases, leaving 15 bases between them. The CDR3 reads CASSLDPHSSGANVLTF. The CDR3 nucleotides are TGTGCCAGCAGCCTAGACCCACATAGCTCTGGGGCCAACGTCCTGACTTTC. The whole variable domain, remainder taken from reference TRBV27 and TRBJ2-6, is EAQVTQNPRYLITVTGKKLTVTCSQNMNHEYMSWYRQDPGLGLRQIYYSMNVEVTDKGDVPEGYKVSRKEKRNFPLILESPSPNQTSLYFCASSLDPHSSGANVLTFGAGSRLTVL.

This clonotype was recorded many times. J is TRBJ2-2 and V is TRBV27, with a possible D match to TRBD2 (6 bases). Trimming took 5 bases from V and 7 from J, leaving 11 bases between them. From germline, CDR1 is MNHEY and CDR2 SMNVEV (reference sequence). The CDR3 is 13 amino acids. The DNA for the CDR3 is TGTGCCAGCAGTCCGGGGGTGATCGGGGAGCTGTTTTTT. Translating gives CASSPGVIGELFF.

The chain recombines TRBV12-3 or TRBV12-4 with TRBJ2-7; no reliable D call. The CDR3 runs to 14 residues. V lost 3 bases and J lost 6, with 15 bases in between. This chain's CDR3 is CASSFLSGASEQYF. As DNA, the CDR3 is TGTGCCAGCAGTTTTCTTTCAGGAGCCAGCGAGCAGTACTTC.

This clonotype occurred many times. The J gene is TRBJ2-2, the V gene TRBV2; 9 bases fit TRBD1. The germline CDR1 and CDR2 sequences are SNHLY and FYNNEI. The CDR3 totals 14 residues. Trimming took 8 bases from V and 1 from J; bases not matched to a gene: 2. This chain's CDR3 is CASVTGGNTGELFF. The CDR3 DNA is TGTGCCAGCGTGACAGGGGGGAACACCGGGGAGCTGTTTTTT.

This clonotype was picked up many times. The chain employs TRBV7-9 and TRBJ2-5; D may be TRBD1 (6 bases). Trimming removed 8 bases at V and 6 bases at J, with 16 bases between. Germline V CDR1 and CDR2: SEHNR, FQNEAQ (reference sequence). There are 13 residues in the CDR3. This CDR3 is CASVGRGVKTQYF. Here the CDR3 DNA reads TGTGCCAGCGTAGGCAGGGGTGTAAAGACCCAGTACTTC.

V and J are TRBV28 and TRBJ2-1, with 8 bases identical to TRBD1. The junction had 9 bases not matched to a gene; V was cut back by 5 bases and J by 6 bases. Looked up from germline, CDR1 is MDHEN and CDR2 is SYDVKM. The CDR3 has 15 residues. In DNA form, the CDR3 reads TGTGCCAGCAGTCAACTCGGCGGGACAGGCAATGAGCAGTTCTTC. Translated: CASSQLGGTGNEQFF.

At least ten counts were recorded for this clonotype. The chain is built from TRBV25-1 and TRBJ2-3; D is uncertain. Germline CDR1 is MGHDK and CDR2 is SYGVNS. V was cut by 3 bases and J by 5 bases, with 15 bases left in between. CDR3 size: 15 residues. CDR3 loop: CASSDFSHRVDTQYF. CDR3 nucleotide sequence: TGTGCCAGCAGTGATTTCTCTCATCGGGTAGATACGCAGTATTTT. Combining the CDR3 with reference TRBV25-1 and TRBJ2-3 gives the whole variable domain EADIYQTPRYLVIGTGKKITLECSQTMGHDKMYWYQQDPGMELHLIHYSYGVNSTEKGDLSSESTVSRIRTEHFPLTLESARPSHTSQYLCASSDFSHRVDTQYFGPGTRLTVL.

The table lists this clonotype with a few counts. The chain has TRBV10-2 and TRBJ2-5, with D possibly being TRBD1 (5 bases). V lost 3 bases to trimming and J lost 6 bases, with 14 bases between them. CDR3 length: 14 amino acids. The germline V gene encodes CDR1 WSHSY and CDR2 SAAADI. CDR3 sequence reads: CASSDAGFCQTQYF. The CDR3 coding sequence is TGCGCCAGCAGTGACGCAGGGTTTTGTCAGACCCAGTACTTC.

CDR3 loop: CASSATKGTEAFF. In nucleotides, the CDR3 is TGTGCCAGCAGCGCGACTAAGGGGACTGAAGCTTTCTTT. This sequence joins TRBV7-2 and TRBJ1-1, with D possibly being TRBD1 (5 bases). V was shortened by 5 bases and J by 5 bases, with 12 bases between the two germline ends. Germline CDR1 and CDR2: SGHTA and FQGNSA. The CDR3 spans 13 residues.

This clonotype was picked up a small number of times. The chain uses TRBV7-2 and TRBJ1-1; TRBD1 agrees at 8 bases. The ends lost 4 bases at V and 6 bases at J; junction bases unmatched: 7. The germline gives CDR1 SGHTA, CDR2 FQGNSA. This CDR3 region has 14 residues. CDR3 DNA: TGTGCCAGCAGCTATGACAGGGGATTGGCTGAAGCTTTCTTT. Translating it yields CASSYDRGLAEAFF.

This clonotype came up a few times. The V call is TRBV5-6, the J call TRBJ1-4, with 7 bases matching TRBD1. The CDR3 has 14 residues. The trim removed 3 bases at V and 9 bases at J, leaving 8 bases unmatched. CDR1 is SGHDT, CDR2 YYEEEE, per germline. The CDR3, as DNA: TGTGCCAGCAGCTCCCGGGACAGCGTGCAAAAACTGTTTTTT. It yields the protein CASSSRDSVQKLFF.

This clonotype was counted between two and nine times. The chain has TRBV7-3 and TRBJ2-2, with D unresolved. Germline V gives CDR1 SGHTA, CDR2 FQGTGA. The CDR3 is made up of 13 amino acids. Trimming removed 5 bases at V and 6 bases at J, with 10 bases between. The CDR3 loop reads CASSQRVAGELFF. In DNA form, the CDR3 reads TGTGCCAGCAGCCAACGAGTGGCCGGGGAGCTGTTTTTT.